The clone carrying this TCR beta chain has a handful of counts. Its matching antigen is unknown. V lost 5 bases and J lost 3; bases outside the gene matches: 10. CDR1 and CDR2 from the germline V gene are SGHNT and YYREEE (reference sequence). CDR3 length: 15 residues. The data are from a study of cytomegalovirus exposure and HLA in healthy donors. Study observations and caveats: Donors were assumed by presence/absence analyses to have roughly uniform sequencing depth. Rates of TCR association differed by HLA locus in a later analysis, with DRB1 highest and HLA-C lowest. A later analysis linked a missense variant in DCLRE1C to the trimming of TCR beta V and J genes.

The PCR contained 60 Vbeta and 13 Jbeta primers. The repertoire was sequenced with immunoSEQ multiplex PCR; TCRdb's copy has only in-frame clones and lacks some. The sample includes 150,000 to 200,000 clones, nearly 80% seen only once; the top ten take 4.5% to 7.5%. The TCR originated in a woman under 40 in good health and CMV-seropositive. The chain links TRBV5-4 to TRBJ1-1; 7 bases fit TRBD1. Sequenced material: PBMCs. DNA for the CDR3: TGTGCCAGCAGTCCGGAACCGGGACAGTACACTGAAGCTTTCTTT. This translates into CASSPEPGQYTEAFF.